Listed below are T cell receptor beta chains from one sample, sequenced in a study of Ad26.COV2.S vaccination and SARS-CoV-2 variants. The protocol was immunoSEQ multiplex PCR, while the TCRdb copy is restricted to in-frame clones and leaves out a portion. Counted here are roughly 350,000 clones, 80% to 90% occurring once; the ten biggest clones make up about 3%. The specimen was peripheral blood, collected in a trial of Ad26.COV2.S vaccine versus placebo. Every receptor here comes from a person aged 18-65 years who received the Ad26.COV2.S COVID-19 vaccine or a placebo. CDR3s include the opening cysteine and the closing phenylalanine or tryptophan. The order of the fields is D gene, V gene, clone size, J gene, CDR3 protein, CDR3 DNA. The D gene is left open where the match is weak. Clone size is stated in some rows and not others, as once, few, many or a class when expanded.

D: .
V: TRBV4-1
size: .
J: TRBJ2-7
CDR3: CASSQDPQTYEQYF
DNA: TGCGCCAGCAGCCAAGACCCACAGACCTACGAGCAGTACTTC

D: TRBD1
V: TRBV27
size: .
J: TRBJ2-7
CDR3: CASRWTGSSYEQYF
DNA: TGTGCCAGCAGGTGGACAGGAAGCTCCTACGAGCAGTACTTC

D: .
V: TRBV4-1
size: .
J: TRBJ1-5
CDR3: CASSSSGSLNQPQHF
DNA: TGCGCCAGCAGCTCCTCCGGGTCTCTAAATCAGCCCCAGCATTTT

D: TRBD2
V: TRBV7-3
size: once
J: TRBJ2-2
CDR3: CASSKTSGEVGELFF
DNA: TGTGCCAGCAGCAAGACTAGCGGGGAGGTCGGGGAGCTGTTTTTT

D: .
V: TRBV28
size: .
J: TRBJ1-1
CDR3: CASREDGNTEAFF
DNA: TGTGCCAGCAGGGAGGACGGGAACACTGAAGCTTTCTTT

D: TRBD1
V: TRBV30
size: .
J: TRBJ1-4
CDR3: CAWTPASGGLFAEKLFF
DNA: TGTGCCTGGACCCCGGCGTCAGGGGGCTTATTCGCAGAAAAACTGTTTTTT

D: .
V: TRBV7-9
size: .
J: TRBJ2-5
CDR3: CATETVESQYF
DNA: TGTGCCACTGAGACAGTGGAGAGCCAGTACTTC

D: .
V: TRBV6-5
size: .
J: TRBJ1-1
CDR3: CASRIDRNTEAFF
DNA: TGTGCCAGCAGGATCGACAGGAACACTGAAGCTTTCTTT

D: .
V: TRBV5-4
size: once
J: TRBJ1-2
CDR3: CASSSDSRSYGYTF
DNA: TGTGCCAGCAGCTCGGACAGTCGGTCCTATGGCTACACCTTC

D: TRBD2
V: TRBV5-4
size: .
J: TRBJ2-7
CDR3: CASSLNSGGTYEQYF
DNA: TGTGCCAGCAGCTTAAATAGCGGGGGGACCTACGAGCAGTACTTC

D: .
V: TRBV27
size: .
J: TRBJ1-1
CDR3: CASSLDLNTEAFF
DNA: TGTGCCAGCAGTTTGGACCTGAACACTGAAGCTTTCTTT

D: .
V: TRBV12-3/TRBV12-4
size: .
J: TRBJ1-4
CDR3: CASSSTGTEKLFF
DNA: TGTGCCAGCAGTTCTACAGGGACTGAAAAACTGTTTTTT

D: .
V: TRBV5-6
size: .
J: TRBJ1-4
CDR3: CASSSWGWENEKLFF
DNA: TGTGCCAGCAGCTCTTGGGGGTGGGAGAATGAAAAACTGTTTTTT

D: .
V: TRBV11-2
size: .
J: TRBJ1-1
CDR3: CASEAGSRVTEAFF
DNA: TGTGCCAGCGAGGCAGGGAGTCGGGTGACTGAAGCTTTCTTT

D: .
V: TRBV4-3
size: .
J: TRBJ2-7
CDR3: CASSLRHDYEQYF
DNA: TGCGCCAGCAGCCTACGACACGACTACGAGCAGTACTTC

D: TRBD1
V: TRBV3-1/TRBV3-2
size: many
J: TRBJ1-3
CDR3: CASSQEGDRAYGNTIYF
DNA: TGTGCCAGCAGCCAAGAAGGGGACAGAGCATATGGAAACACCATATATTTT

D: .
V: TRBV4-2
size: once
J: TRBJ2-7
CDR3: CASSQDDHYQSSYEQYF
DNA: TGTGCCAGCAGCCAAGATGATCACTACCAGAGCTCCTACGAGCAGTACTTC

D: .
V: TRBV5-8
size: .
J: TRBJ1-6
CDR3: CASSPGWSYNSPLHF
DNA: TGTGCCAGCAGCCCCGGATGGTCCTATAATTCACCCCTCCACTTT

D: .
V: TRBV6-2/TRBV6-3
size: once
J: TRBJ2-5
CDR3: CASSFRLGQETQYF
DNA: TGTGCCAGCAGTTTCCGACTAGGACAAGAGACCCAGTACTTC

D: TRBD1
V: TRBV19
size: .
J: TRBJ2-7
CDR3: CASSGTGGSYEQYF
DNA: TGTGCCAGTAGTGGGACAGGGGGATCCTACGAGCAGTACTTC

D: .
V: TRBV4-2
size: .
J: TRBJ2-7
CDR3: CASSVPLGSGSYEQYF
DNA: TGTGCCAGCAGCGTACCCCTCGGGAGCGGTTCCTACGAGCAGTACTTC

D: .
V: TRBV6-5
size: few
J: TRBJ1-2
CDR3: CASSPGGAEIYGYTF
DNA: TGTGCCAGCAGTCCCGGGGGCGCGGAGATCTATGGCTACACCTTC

D: TRBD2
V: TRBV5-1
size: .
J: TRBJ2-7
CDR3: CASSLQGGEQYF
DNA: TGCGCCAGCAGCTTGCAGGGAGGGGAGCAGTACTTC

D: TRBD1
V: TRBV30
size: .
J: TRBJ1-6
CDR3: CAWSVVQGGSPLHF
DNA: TGTGCCTGGAGTGTAGTACAGGGGGGTTCACCCCTCCACTTT

D: TRBD1
V: TRBV27
size: .
J: TRBJ1-2
CDR3: CASSFTDRARGYTF
DNA: TGTGCCAGCAGTTTTACGGACAGGGCCCGGGGCTACACCTTC

D: .
V: TRBV5-1
size: .
J: TRBJ2-7
CDR3: CASSAGSSYEQYF
DNA: TGCGCCAGCAGTGCAGGGAGCTCCTACGAGCAGTACTTC

D: .
V: TRBV5-1
size: once
J: TRBJ2-1
CDR3: CASSLDRAEQFF
DNA: TGCGCCAGCAGCCTCGACAGAGCTGAGCAGTTCTTC

D: TRBD1
V: TRBV11-2
size: once
J: TRBJ1-1
CDR3: CASSGRQGEATEAFF
DNA: TGTGCCAGCAGCGGCCGACAGGGGGAAGCCACTGAAGCTTTCTTT

D: TRBD1
V: TRBV10-3
size: .
J: TRBJ2-2
CDR3: CAAYTGGGTGELFF
DNA: TGTGCCGCCTACACAGGGGGAGGAACCGGGGAGCTGTTTTTT

D: .
V: TRBV3-1/TRBV3-2
size: .
J: TRBJ1-1
CDR3: CASSQRGGLEAFF
DNA: TGTGCCAGCAGCCAAAGGGGAGGGCTTGAAGCTTTCTTT

D: TRBD1
V: TRBV30
size: few
J: TRBJ1-3
CDR3: CAWSKKPGQESYPFSGNTIYF
DNA: TGTGCCTGGAGTAAAAAACCGGGACAGGAATCATATCCCTTCTCTGGAAACACCATATATTTT

D: .
V: TRBV5-8
size: once
J: TRBJ1-3
CDR3: CASSLVGGNTIYF
DNA: TGTGCCAGCAGCTTGGTCGGCGGAAACACCATATATTTT

D: TRBD1
V: TRBV6-5
size: once
J: TRBJ2-7
CDR3: CASGRQGVEYEQYF
DNA: TGTGCCAGCGGTAGACAGGGGGTAGAGTACGAGCAGTACTTC

D: .
V: TRBV14
size: .
J: TRBJ2-7
CDR3: CASSRATLSYEQYF
DNA: TGTGCCAGCAGCAGGGCAACTCTCTCCTACGAGCAGTACTTC

D: .
V: TRBV29-1
size: .
J: TRBJ1-2
CDR3: CSVESGGRSGYTF
DNA: TGCAGCGTTGAGTCAGGAGGGAGATCGGGCTACACCTTC

D: .
V: TRBV15
size: .
J: TRBJ1-1
CDR3: CATAQLNTEAFF
DNA: TGTGCCACCGCTCAGTTGAACACTGAAGCTTTCTTT

D: TRBD1
V: TRBV9
size: .
J: TRBJ1-3
CDR3: CASSEQGPRSGNTIYF
DNA: TGTGCCAGCAGCGAACAGGGGCCGCGCTCTGGAAACACCATATATTTT

D: .
V: TRBV7-2
size: .
J: TRBJ1-2
CDR3: CAIPLSSNYGYTF
DNA: TGTGCCATCCCCCTGAGTTCCAACTATGGCTACACCTTC

D: .
V: TRBV18
size: once
J: TRBJ1-2
CDR3: CASSPQASSPLSGGYTF
DNA: TGTGCCAGCTCACCACAGGCCTCTTCCCCACTCTCAGGTGGCTACACCTTC

D: .
V: TRBV3-1/TRBV3-2
size: .
J: TRBJ1-5
CDR3: CASSQGPQPQHF
DNA: TGTGCCAGCAGCCAAGGACCTCAGCCCCAGCATTTT

D: .
V: TRBV7-9
size: .
J: TRBJ1-1
CDR3: CASSLGGSTEAFF
DNA: TGTGCCAGCAGCTTAGGGGGGAGCACTGAAGCTTTCTTT

D: .
V: TRBV19
size: .
J: TRBJ2-3
CDR3: CASSTTGTFTDTQYF
DNA: TGTGCCAGTAGTACCACCGGGACCTTCACAGATACGCAGTATTTT

D: .
V: TRBV25-1
size: .
J: TRBJ2-1
CDR3: CASSEDNLSYNEQFF
DNA: TGTGCCAGCAGTGAGGACAATTTATCCTACAATGAGCAGTTCTTC

D: TRBD1
V: TRBV6-6
size: .
J: TRBJ1-1
CDR3: CASSWGQAANTEAFF
DNA: TGTGCCAGCAGTTGGGGACAGGCCGCGAACACTGAAGCTTTCTTT

D: .
V: TRBV19
size: .
J: TRBJ1-5
CDR3: CASSIGPSNQPQHF
DNA: TGTGCCAGTAGTATAGGGCCCAGCAATCAGCCCCAGCATTTT

D: .
V: TRBV30
size: .
J: TRBJ1-4
CDR3: CAWSPGGQGVEKLFF
DNA: TGTGCCTGGAGCCCCGGTGGCCAGGGAGTTGAAAAACTGTTTTTT

D: TRBD2
V: TRBV3-1/TRBV3-2
size: .
J: TRBJ2-7
CDR3: CASSTPTGGPPHEQYF
DNA: TGTGCCAGCAGCACACCGACGGGGGGGCCCCCCCACGAGCAGTACTTC

D: .
V: TRBV10-1
size: .
J: TRBJ2-3
CDR3: CASRKRPCTDTQYF
DNA: TGCGCCAGCAGAAAAAGGCCTTGCACAGATACGCAGTATTTT